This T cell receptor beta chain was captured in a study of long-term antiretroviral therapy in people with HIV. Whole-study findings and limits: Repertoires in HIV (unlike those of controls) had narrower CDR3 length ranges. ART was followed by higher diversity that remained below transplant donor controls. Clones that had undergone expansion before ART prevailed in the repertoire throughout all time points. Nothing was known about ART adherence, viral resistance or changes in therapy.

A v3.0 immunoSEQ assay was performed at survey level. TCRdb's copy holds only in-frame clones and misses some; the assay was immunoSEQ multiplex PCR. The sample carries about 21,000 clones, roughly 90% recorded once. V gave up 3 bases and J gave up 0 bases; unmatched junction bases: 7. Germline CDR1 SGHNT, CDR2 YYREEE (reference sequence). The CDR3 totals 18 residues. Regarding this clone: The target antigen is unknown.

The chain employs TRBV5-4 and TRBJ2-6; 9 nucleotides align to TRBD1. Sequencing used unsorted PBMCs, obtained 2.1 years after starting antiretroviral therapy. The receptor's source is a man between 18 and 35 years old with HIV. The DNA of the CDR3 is TGTGCCAGCAGCTCACGACAGGGGGGACTCTCTGGGGCCAACGTCCTGACTTTC. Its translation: CASSSRQGGLSGANVLTF.